This paragraph reports one T cell receptor (beta chain). Its antigen remains unknown. This sample was included in a study of T-cell reconstitution after alpha-beta-depleted transplantation in children. Molecular barcoding with unique molecular identifiers was used for the TCRbeta library. One entry per CDR3 protein results from TCRdb running MiXCR on the PCR reads. The repertoire consists of 900,000 or so distinct CDR3 sequences, with less than 20% occurring once and the leading ten covering approximately 4.5%. General study findings and limits: Reports say that about two months after transplant, the alpha-beta T cells came out of several hundred graft clones that had expanded. Among T cells one year after transplant, newly produced cells accounted for most counts and diversity.

V shed 4 bases and J shed 6 bases, with 10 bases lying between them. CDR3 length equals 13 residues. Germline V lookup: CDR1 SGHDN, CDR2 FVKESK. The sample was PBMCs, mostly from graft donor cells, taken 360 days after TCRalphabeta/CD19-depleted stem cell transplant. The V gene is TRBV14, the J gene TRBJ2-1; maybe TRBD2 (6 bases). This clonotype was obtained from a male patient aged 10 to 17 who had a stem cell transplant for acute lymphoblastic leukemia, so the T cells may come from the graft donor. The CDR3 nucleotides read TGTGCCAGCAGCCGACTAGACAGCAATGAGCAGTTCTTC. Translation: CASSRLDSNEQFF.